This T cell receptor beta chain was observed in a study of CD8 T cells in Susac syndrome. Sequencing of TCR beta was performed on blood CD8+ and CD4+ T cells. Controls were drawn from healthy donors and were matched for age and sex. Bulk CD8+ and CD4+ cells came from magnetic negative isolation; CD8+ TEMRA by FACS. After extraction with the RNeasy kit, roughly 0.45 to 1 ug of the RNA was reverse transcribed using random hexamers. Each CDR3 protein gets one entry after TCRdb re-called the immunoSEQ multiplex PCR reads with MiXCR. The sample contains about 120,000 distinct CDR3 sequences, around 93% of which appear only once. The material sequenced was CD8+ T cells from PBMCs. The TCR was taken from a human donor in good health.

CDR3 sequence (DNA): TGCAGCGAACGACCGGGCCTTGGGGGCACTGAAGCTTTCTTT. Protein sequence: CSERPGLGGTEAFF. This sequence joins TRBV29-1 and TRBJ1-1; D might be TRBD1 (5 bases). The CDR3 contains 14 residues. V was shortened by 7 bases and J by 4 bases, with 19 bases between the two germline ends. CDR1 and CDR2 (germline): SQVTM, ANQGSEA.